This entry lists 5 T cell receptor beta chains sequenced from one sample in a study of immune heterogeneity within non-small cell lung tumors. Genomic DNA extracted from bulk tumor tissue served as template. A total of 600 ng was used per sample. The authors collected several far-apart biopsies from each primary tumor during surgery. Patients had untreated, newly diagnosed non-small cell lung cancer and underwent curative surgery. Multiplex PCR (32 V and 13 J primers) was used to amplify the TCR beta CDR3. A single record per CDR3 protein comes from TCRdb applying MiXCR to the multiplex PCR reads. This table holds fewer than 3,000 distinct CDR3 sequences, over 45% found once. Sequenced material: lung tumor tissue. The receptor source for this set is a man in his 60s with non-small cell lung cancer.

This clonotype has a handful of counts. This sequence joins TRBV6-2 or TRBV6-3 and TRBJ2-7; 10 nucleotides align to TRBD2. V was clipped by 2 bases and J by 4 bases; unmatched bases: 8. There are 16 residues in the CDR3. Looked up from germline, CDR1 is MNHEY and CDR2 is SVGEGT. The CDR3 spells CASSYKELAGLYEQYF. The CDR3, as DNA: TGTGCCAGCAGTTACAAGGAACTAGCGGGATTGTACGAGCAGTACTTC.

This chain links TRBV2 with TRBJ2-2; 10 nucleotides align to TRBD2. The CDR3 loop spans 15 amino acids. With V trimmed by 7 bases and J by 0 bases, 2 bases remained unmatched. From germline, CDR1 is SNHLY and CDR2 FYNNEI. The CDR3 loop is CASNLAGANTGELFF. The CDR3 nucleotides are TGTGCCAGCAACCTAGCGGGAGCGAACACCGGGGAGCTGTTTTTT. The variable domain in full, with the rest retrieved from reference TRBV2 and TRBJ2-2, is EPEVTQTPSHQVTQMGQEVILRCVPISNHLYFYWYRQILGQKVEFLVSFYNNEISEKSEIFDDQFSVERPDGSNFTLKIRSTKLEDSAMYFCASNLAGANTGELFFGEGSRLTVL.

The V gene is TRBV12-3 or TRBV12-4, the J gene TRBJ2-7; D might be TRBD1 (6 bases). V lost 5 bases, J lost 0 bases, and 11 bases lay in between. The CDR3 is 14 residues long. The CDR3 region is CASSRTGSSYEQYF. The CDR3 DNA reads TGTGCCAGCAGTAGAACAGGGTCCTCCTACGAGCAGTACTTC.

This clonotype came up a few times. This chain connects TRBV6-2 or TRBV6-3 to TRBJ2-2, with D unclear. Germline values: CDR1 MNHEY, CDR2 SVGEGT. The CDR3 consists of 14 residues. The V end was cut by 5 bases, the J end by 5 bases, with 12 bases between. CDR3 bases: TGTGCCAGCAGTCAGTCCGAGGTTACCGGGGAGCTGTTTTTT. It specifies CASSQSEVTGELFF.

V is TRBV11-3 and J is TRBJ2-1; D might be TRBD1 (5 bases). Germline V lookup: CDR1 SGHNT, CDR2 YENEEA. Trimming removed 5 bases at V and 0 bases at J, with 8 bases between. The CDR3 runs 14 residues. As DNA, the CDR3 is TGTGCCAGCAGCCTAAGGGGCTCCTACAATGAGCAGTTCTTC. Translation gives CASSLRGSYNEQFF.